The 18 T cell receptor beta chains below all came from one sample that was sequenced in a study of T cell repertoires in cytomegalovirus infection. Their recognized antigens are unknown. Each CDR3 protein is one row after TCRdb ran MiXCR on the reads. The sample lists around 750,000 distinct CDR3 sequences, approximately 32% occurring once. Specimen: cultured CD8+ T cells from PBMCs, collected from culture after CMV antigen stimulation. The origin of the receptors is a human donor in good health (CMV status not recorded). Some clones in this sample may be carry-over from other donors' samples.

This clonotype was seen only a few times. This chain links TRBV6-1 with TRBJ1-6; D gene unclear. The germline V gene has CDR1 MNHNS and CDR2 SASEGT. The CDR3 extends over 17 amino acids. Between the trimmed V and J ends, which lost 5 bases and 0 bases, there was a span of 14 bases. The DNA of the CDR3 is TGTGCCAGCAGTTCAGGCCCGTCAAGCTCCTATAATTCACCCCTCCACTTT. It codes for CASSSGPSSSYNSPLHF.

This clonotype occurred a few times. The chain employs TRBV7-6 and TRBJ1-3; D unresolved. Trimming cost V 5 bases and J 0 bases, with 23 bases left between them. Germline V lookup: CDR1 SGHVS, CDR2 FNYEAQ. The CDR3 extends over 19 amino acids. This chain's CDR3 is CASSPYPPGSESSGNTIYF. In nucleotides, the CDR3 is TGTGCCAGCAGCCCTTATCCGCCGGGGAGTGAGAGCTCTGGAAACACCATATATTTT.

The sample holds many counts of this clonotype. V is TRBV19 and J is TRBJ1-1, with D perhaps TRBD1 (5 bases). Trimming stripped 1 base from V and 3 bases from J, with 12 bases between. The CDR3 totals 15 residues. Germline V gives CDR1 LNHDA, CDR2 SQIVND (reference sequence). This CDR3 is CASSIGGGAHTEAFF. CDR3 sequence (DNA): TGTGCCAGTAGTATAGGAGGAGGGGCGCACACTGAAGCTTTCTTT.

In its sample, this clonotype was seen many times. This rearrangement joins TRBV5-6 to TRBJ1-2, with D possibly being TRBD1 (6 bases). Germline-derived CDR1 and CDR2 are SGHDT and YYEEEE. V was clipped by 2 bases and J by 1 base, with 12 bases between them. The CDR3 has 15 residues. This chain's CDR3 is CASSLNLQGNYGYTF. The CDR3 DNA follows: TGTGCCAGCAGCTTAAACCTACAGGGTAACTATGGCTACACCTTC.

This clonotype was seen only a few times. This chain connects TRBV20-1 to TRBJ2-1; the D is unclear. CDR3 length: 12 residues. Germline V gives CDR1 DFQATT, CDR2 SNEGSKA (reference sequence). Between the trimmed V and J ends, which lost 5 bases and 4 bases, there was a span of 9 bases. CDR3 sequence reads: CSALDGYNEQFF. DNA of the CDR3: TGCAGTGCTTTAGACGGATACAATGAGCAGTTCTTC.

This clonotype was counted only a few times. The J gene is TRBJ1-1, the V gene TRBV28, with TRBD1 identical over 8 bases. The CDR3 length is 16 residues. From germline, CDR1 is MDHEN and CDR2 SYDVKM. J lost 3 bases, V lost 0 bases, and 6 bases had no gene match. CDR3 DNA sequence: TGTGCCAGCAGTTTATGGGACAGGGTTCATGACACTGAAGCTTTCTTT. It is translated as CASSLWDRVHDTEAFF.

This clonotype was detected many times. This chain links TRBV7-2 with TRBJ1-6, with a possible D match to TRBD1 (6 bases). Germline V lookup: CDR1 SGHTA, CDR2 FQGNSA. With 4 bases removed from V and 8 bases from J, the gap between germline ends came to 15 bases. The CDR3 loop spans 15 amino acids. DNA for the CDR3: TGTGCCAGCAGCTCCGTGGGGGGGGGCGATTCACCCCTCCACTTT. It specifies CASSSVGGGDSPLHF.

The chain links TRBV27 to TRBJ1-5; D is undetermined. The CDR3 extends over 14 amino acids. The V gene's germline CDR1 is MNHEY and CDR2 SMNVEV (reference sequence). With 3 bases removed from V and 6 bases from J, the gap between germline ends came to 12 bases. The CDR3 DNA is TGTGCCAGCAGTTTTGGAGGGAAGGGTCAGCCCCAGCATTTT. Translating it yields CASSFGGKGQPQHF.

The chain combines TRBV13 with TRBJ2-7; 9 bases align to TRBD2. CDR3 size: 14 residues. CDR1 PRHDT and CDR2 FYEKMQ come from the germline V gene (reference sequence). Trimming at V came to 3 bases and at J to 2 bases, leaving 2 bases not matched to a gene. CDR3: CASSFSGGAYEQYF. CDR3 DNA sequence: TGTGCCAGCAGCTTTAGCGGGGGTGCCTACGAGCAGTACTTC.

The CDR3 sequence: CASSLLPYRYNEQFF. CDR3 in DNA: TGTGCCAGCAGCCTTCTGCCCTACAGATACAATGAGCAGTTCTTC. The chain combines TRBV3-1 with TRBJ2-1; unclear D gene. This CDR3 has 15 residues. Germline lookup yields CDR1 LGHDT and CDR2 YNNKEL (reference sequence). Trimming removed 4 bases from V and 4 bases from J, with 14 bases in between.

Here the CDR3 DNA reads TGTGCCAGCTCACCTAGCTTTAGCACAGATACGCAGTATTTT. This sequence encodes CASSPSFSTDTQYF. The genes are TRBV18 and TRBJ2-3; D unclear. V lost 3 bases to trimming and J lost 0 bases, with 7 bases between them. The length of the CDR3 is 14 residues. Germline-derived CDR1 and CDR2 are KGHSH and LQKENI.

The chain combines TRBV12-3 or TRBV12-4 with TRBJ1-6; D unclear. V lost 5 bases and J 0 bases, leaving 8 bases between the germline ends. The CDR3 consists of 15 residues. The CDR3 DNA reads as TGTGCCAGCAGTGATGGAAGCTCCTATAATTCACCCCTCCACTTT. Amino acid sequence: CASSDGSSYNSPLHF.

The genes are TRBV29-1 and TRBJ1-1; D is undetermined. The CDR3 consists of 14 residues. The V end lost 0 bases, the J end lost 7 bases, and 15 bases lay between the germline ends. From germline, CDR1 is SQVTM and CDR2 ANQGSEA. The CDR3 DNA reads TGCAGCGTTGAAGAAAGGCACACAATAATTGAAGCTTTCTTT. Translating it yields CSVEERHTIIEAFF. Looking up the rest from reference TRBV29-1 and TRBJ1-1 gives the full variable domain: SAVISQKPSRDICQRGTSLTIQCQVDSQVTMMFWYRQQPGQSLTLIATANQGSEATYESGFVIDKFPISRPNLTFSTLTVSNMSPEDSSIYLCSVEERHTIIEAFFGQGTRLTVV.

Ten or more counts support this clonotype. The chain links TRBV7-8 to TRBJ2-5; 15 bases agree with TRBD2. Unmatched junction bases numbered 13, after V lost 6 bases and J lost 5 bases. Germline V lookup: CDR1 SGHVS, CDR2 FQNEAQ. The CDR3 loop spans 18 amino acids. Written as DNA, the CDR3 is TGTGCCAGCAGGGGTACAGGACTAGCGGGGGGGCCTGCCGAGACCCAGTACTTC. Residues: CASRGTGLAGGPAETQYF.

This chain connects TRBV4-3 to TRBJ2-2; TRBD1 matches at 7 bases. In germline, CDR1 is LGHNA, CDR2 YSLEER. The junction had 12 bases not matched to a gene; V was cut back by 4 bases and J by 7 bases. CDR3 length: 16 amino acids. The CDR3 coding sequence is TGCGCCAGCAGCCGAGGGACAGCCCTCGTCATCGGGGAGCTGTTTTTT. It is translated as CASSRGTALVIGELFF.

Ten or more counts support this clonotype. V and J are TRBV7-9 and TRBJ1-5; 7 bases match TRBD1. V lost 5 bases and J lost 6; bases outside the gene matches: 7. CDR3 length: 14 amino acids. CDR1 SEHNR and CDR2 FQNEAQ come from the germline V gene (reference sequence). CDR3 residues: CASSLKGASQPQHF. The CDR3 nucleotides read TGTGCCAGCAGCCTAAAGGGGGCTAGTCAGCCCCAGCATTTT.

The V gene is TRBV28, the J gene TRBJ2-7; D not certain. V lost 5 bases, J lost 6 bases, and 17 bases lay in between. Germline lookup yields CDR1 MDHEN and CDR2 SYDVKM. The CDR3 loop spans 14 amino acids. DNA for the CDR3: TGTGCCAGCAGTCACGGGCCTGCGGTGACCGAGCAGTACGTC. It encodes CASSHGPAVTEQYV.

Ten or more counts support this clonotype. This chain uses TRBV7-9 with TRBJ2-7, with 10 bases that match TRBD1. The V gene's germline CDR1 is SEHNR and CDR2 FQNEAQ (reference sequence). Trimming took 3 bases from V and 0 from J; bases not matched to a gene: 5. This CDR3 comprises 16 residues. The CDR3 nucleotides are TGTGCCAGCAGCTTTTGGGGGGACAGGGGCTCCTACGAGCAGTACGTC. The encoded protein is CASSFWGDRGSYEQYV.